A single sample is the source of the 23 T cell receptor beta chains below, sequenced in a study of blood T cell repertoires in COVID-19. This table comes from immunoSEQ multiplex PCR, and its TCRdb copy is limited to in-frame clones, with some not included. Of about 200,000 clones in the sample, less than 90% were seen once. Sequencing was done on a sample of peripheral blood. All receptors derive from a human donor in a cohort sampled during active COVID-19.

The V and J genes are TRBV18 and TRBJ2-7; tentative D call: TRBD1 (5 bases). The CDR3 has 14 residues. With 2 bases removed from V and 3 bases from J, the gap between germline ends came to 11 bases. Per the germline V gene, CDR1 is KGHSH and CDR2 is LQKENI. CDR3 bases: TGTGCCAGCTCACCAAGGCAGGGTAACTACGAGCAGTACTTC. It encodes CASSPRQGNYEQYF.

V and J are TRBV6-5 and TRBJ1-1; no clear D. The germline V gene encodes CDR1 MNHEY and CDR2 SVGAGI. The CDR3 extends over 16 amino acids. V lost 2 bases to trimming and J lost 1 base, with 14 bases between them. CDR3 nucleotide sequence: TGTGCCAGCAGTTACCAAGTCGTACCCAGGAACACTGAAGCTTTCTTT. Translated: CASSYQVVPRNTEAFF.

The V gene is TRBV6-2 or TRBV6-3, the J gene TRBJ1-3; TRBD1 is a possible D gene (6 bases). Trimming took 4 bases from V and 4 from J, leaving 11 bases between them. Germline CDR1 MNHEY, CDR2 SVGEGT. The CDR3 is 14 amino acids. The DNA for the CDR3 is TGTGCCAGCAGTTGGACAGTCAACGGAAACACCATATATTTT. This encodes CASSWTVNGNTIYF.

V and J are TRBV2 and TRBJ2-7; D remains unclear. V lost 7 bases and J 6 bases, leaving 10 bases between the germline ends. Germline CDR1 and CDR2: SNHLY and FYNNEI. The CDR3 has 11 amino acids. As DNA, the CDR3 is TGTGCCAGCACCTATGGTGGCGAGCAGTACGTC. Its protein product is CASTYGGEQYV.

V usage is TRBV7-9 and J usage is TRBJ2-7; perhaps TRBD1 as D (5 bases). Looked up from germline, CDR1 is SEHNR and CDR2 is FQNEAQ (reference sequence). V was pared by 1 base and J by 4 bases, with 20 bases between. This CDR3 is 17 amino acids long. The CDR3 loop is CASSLENDRRGSYEQYV. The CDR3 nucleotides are TGTGCCAGCAGCTTAGAAAATGACCGTAGGGGATCGTACGAGCAGTACGTC.

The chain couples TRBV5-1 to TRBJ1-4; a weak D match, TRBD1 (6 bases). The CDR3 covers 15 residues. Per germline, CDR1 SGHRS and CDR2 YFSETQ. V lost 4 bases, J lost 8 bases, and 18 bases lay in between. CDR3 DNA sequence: TGCGCCAGCAGCCCCCGGGACACCCAACCCGAAAAACTGTTTTTT. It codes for CASSPRDTQPEKLFF.

The CDR3 spells CASSREGQPYEQYF. The DNA of the CDR3 is TGCGCCAGCAGCAGGGAAGGACAGCCCTACGAGCAGTACTTC. The chain uses TRBV5-1 and TRBJ2-7; weak D call: TRBD1 (6 bases). Germline CDR1 is SGHRS and CDR2 is YFSETQ. The V end was cut by 4 bases, the J end by 2 bases, with 13 bases between. The CDR3 is 14 residues long. Complete variable domain (other parts from reference TRBV5-1 and TRBJ2-7): KAGVTQTPRYLIKTRGQQVTLSCSPISGHRSVSWYQQTPGQGLQFLFEYFSETQRNKGNFPGRFSGRQFSNSRSEMNVSTLELGDSALYLCASSREGQPYEQYFGPGTRLTVT.

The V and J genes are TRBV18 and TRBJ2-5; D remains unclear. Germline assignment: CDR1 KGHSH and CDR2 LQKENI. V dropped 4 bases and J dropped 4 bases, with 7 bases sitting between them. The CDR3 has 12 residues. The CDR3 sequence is CASSRQLETQYF. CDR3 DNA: TGTGCCAGCTCACGACAACTAGAGACCCAGTACTTC.

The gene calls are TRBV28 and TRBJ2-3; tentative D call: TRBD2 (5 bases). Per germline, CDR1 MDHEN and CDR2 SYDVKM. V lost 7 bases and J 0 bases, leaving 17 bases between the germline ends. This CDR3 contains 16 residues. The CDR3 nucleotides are TGTGCCAGCATAAACCGGGGTACGATCAGCACAGATACGCAGTATTTT. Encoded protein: CASINRGTISTDTQYF.

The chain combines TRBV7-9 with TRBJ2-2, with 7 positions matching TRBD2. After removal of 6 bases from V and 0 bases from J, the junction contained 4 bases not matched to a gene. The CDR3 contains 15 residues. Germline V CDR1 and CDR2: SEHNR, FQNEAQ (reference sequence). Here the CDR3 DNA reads TGTGCCAGCAGGTCCGGGACTACGAACACCGGGGAGCTGTTTTTT. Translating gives CASRSGTTNTGELFF.

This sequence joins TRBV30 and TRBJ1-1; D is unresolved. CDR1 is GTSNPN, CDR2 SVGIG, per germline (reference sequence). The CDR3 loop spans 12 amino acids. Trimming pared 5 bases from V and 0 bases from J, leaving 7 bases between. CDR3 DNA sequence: TGTGCCTGGGCGGTATTGAACACTGAAGCTTTCTTT. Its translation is CAWAVLNTEAFF.

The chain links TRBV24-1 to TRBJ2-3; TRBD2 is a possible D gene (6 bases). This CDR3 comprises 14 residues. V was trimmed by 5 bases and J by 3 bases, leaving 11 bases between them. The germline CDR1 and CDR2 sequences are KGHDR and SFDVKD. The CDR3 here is CATSAQAGTDTQYF. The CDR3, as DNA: TGTGCCACCAGTGCTCAGGCGGGAACAGATACGCAGTATTTT.

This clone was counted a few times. The CDR3 loop reads CASSLTGLAFGGYTF. CDR3 nucleotides: TGTGCCAGCAGCTTGACAGGGCTGGCCTTCGGTGGCTACACCTTC. V and J are TRBV7-8 and TRBJ1-2, with 7 bases aligning to TRBD1. With 3 bases clipped from V and 7 bases from J, the junction kept 11 bases outside the gene matches. Germline CDR1 is SGHVS and CDR2 is FQNEAQ. The CDR3 consists of 15 residues.

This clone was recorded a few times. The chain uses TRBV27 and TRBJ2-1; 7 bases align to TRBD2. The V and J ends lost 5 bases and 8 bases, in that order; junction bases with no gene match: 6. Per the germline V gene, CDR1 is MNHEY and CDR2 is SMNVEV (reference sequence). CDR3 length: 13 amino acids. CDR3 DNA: TGTGCCAGCAGTAATAGCGGGTTATATGAGCAGTTCTTC. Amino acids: CASSNSGLYEQFF.

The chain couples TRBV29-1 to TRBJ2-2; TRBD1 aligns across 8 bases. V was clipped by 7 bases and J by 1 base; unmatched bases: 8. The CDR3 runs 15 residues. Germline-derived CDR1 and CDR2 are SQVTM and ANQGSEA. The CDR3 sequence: CSARKGTGNTGELFF. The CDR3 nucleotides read TGCAGCGCCCGGAAGGGGACAGGGAACACCGGGGAGCTGTTTTTT.

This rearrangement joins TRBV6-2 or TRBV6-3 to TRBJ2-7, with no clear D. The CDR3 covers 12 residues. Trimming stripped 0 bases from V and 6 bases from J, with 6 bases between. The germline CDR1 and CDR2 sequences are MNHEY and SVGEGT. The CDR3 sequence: CASSYSTSEQYF. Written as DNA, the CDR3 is TGTGCCAGCAGTTACTCTACAAGCGAGCAGTACTTC.

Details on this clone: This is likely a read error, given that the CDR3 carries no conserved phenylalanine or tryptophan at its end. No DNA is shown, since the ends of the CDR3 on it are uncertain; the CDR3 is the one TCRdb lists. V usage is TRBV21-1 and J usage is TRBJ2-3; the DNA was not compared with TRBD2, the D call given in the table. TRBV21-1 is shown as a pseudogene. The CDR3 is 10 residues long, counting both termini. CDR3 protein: CARLKSGTRN.

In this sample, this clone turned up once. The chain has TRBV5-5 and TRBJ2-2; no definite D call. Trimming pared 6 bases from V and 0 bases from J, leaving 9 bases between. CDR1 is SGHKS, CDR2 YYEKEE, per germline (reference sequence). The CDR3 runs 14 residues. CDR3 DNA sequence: TGTGCCAGCACCCCGCCTACGAACACCGGGGAGCTGTTTTTT. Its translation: CASTPPTNTGELFF.

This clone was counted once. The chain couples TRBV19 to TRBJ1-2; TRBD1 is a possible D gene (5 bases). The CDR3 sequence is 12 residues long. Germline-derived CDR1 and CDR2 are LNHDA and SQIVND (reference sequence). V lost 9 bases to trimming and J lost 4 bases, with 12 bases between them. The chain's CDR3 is CASVGGGYGYTF. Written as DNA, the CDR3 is TGTGCCAGCGTGGGGGGAGGCTATGGCTACACCTTC.

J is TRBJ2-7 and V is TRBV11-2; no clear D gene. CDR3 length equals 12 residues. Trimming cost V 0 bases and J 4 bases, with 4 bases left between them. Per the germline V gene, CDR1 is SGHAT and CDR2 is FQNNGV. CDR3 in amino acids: CASSLDQYEQYV. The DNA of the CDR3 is TGTGCCAGCAGCTTAGATCAGTACGAGCAGTACGTC.

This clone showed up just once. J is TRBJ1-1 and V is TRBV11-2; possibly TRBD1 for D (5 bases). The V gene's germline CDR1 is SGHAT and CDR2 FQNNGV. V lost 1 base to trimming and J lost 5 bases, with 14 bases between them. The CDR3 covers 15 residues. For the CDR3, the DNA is TGTGCCAGCAGCTTAGTGGGGGGTGGGTGGACTGAAGCTTTCTTT. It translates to CASSLVGGGWTEAFF.

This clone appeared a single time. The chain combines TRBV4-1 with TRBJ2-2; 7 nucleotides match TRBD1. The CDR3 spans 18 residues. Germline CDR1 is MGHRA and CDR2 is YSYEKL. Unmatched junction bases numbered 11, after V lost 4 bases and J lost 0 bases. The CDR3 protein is CASSLPEADRPNTGELFF. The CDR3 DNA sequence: TGCGCCAGCAGCCTACCCGAAGCGGACAGGCCGAACACCGGGGAGCTGTTTTTT.

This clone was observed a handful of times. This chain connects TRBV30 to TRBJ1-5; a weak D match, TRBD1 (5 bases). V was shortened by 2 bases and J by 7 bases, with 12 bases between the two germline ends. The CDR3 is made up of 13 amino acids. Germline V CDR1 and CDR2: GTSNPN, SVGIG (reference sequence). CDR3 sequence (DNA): TGTGCCTGGAGTCGGGGGGAGGGGCAGCCCCAGCATTTT. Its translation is CAWSRGEGQPQHF. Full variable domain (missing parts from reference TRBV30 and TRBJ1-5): SQTIHQWPATLVQPVGSPLSLECTVEGTSNPNLYWYRQAAGRGLQLLFYSVGIGQISSEVPQNLSASRPQDRQFILSSKKLLLSDSGFYLCAWSRGEGQPQHFGDGTRLSIL.